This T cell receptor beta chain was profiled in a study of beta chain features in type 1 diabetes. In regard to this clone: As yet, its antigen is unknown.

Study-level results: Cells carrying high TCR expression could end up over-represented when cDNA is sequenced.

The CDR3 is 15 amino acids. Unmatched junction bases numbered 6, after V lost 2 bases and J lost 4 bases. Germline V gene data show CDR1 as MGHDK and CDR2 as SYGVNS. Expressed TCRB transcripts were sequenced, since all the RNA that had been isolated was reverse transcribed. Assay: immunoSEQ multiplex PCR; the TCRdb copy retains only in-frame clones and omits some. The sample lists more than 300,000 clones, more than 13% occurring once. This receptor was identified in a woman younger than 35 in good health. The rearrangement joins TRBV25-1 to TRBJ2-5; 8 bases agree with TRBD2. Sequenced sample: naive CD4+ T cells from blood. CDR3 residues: CASSEDPAGAETQYF. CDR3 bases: TGTGCCAGCAGTGAAGACCCAGCGGGAGCAGAGACCCAGTACTTC.